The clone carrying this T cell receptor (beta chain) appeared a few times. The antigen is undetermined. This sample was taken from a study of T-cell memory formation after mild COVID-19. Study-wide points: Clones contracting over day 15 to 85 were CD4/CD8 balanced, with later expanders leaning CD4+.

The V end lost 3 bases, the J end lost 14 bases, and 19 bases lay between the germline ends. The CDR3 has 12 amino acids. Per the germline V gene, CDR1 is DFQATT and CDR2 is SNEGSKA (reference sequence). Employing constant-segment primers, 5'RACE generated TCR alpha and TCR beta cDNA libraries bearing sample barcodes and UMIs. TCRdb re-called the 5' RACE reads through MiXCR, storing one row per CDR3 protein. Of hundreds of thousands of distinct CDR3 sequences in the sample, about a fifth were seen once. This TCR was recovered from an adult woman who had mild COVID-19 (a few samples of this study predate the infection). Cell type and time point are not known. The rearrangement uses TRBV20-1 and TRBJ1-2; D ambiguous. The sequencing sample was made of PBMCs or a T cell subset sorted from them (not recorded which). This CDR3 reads CSAREPGGVQTF. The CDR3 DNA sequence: TGCAGTGCTAGGGAACCGGGTGGAGTGCAAACCTTC.